This passage covers 7 T cell receptor beta chains from one sample sequenced in a study of T-cell reconstitution after alpha-beta-depleted transplantation in children. Molecular barcoding with unique molecular identifiers was used for the TCRbeta library. TCRdb used MiXCR to reprocess the PCR reads, holding one entry per CDR3 protein. The profile covers under 450,000 distinct CDR3 sequences, with about a sixth appearing a single time and 25% to 30% taken by the ten largest. The sample in question was PBMCs, mostly from graft donor cells, obtained 360 days after TCRalphabeta/CD19-depleted stem cell transplant. These receptor sequences come from a boy under two years old who had a stem cell transplant for Wiskott-Aldrich syndrome, so the T cells may come from the graft donor.

This clonotype appeared a few times. The chain recombines TRBV15 with TRBJ2-2; D remains ambiguous. V was cut by 0 bases and J by 5 bases, with 7 bases left in between. Germline CDR1 LNHNV, CDR2 YYDKDF (reference sequence). The CDR3 runs to 14 residues. The CDR3 sequence: CATSRDYQTGELFF. Written as DNA, the CDR3 is TGTGCCACCAGCAGAGATTACCAGACCGGGGAGCTGTTTTTT.

This chain joins TRBV4-1 and TRBJ2-3; TRBD2 matches at 7 bases. From germline, CDR1 is MGHRA and CDR2 YSYEKL. CDR3 size: 17 residues. V gave up 3 bases and J gave up 3 bases; unmatched junction bases: 12. CDR3 loop: CASSQVPTRRGTDTQYF. For the CDR3, the DNA is TGCGCCAGCAGCCAGGTCCCTACTAGGCGGGGGACAGATACGCAGTATTTT.

V gene TRBV7-9 combines with J gene TRBJ2-5, with D unclear. The V gene's germline CDR1 is SEHNR and CDR2 FQNEAQ (reference sequence). The CDR3 extends over 12 amino acids. Between the trimmed V and J ends, which lost 3 bases and 5 bases, there was a span of 7 bases. The CDR3: CASSFTEETQYF. In DNA form, the CDR3 reads TGTGCCAGCAGCTTTACGGAGGAGACCCAGTACTTC.

This chain connects TRBV6-1 to TRBJ2-1, with TRBD2 matching 11 bases. The CDR3 covers 15 residues. The germline V gene has CDR1 MNHNS and CDR2 SASEGT. V gave up 6 bases and J gave up 7 bases; unmatched junction bases: 8. For the CDR3, the DNA is TGTGCCAGCAGCCTCCCCCGACTAGCGGGGAATGAGCAGTTCTTC. It encodes CASSLPRLAGNEQFF.

The V gene is TRBV5-1, the J gene TRBJ2-4; 8 nucleotides align to TRBD1. Germline lookup yields CDR1 SGHRS and CDR2 YFSETQ. Unmatched junction bases numbered 1, after V lost 1 base and J lost 7 bases. CDR3 length equals 13 residues. The CDR3 spells CASSLTGGNIQYF. As DNA, the CDR3 is TGCGCCAGCAGCTTGACAGGGGGTAACATTCAGTACTTC.

This clonotype was observed a few times. The V gene is TRBV4-1, the J gene TRBJ1-2, with D perhaps TRBD1 (6 bases). CDR1 is MGHRA and CDR2 is YSYEKL in the germline V gene. The CDR3 sequence is 14 residues long. V was cut by 0 bases and J by 4 bases, with 9 bases left in between. The CDR3 coding sequence is TGCGCCAGCAGCCAAGATTGGGGGCTCTATGGCTACACCTTC. Protein: CASSQDWGLYGYTF.

This chain connects TRBV6-2 or TRBV6-3 to TRBJ2-7; perhaps TRBD2 as D (6 bases). Trimming cost V 6 bases and J 2 bases, with 17 bases left between them. Germline V gene sequence: CDR1 MNHEY, CDR2 SVGEGT. The CDR3 extends over 15 amino acids. CDR3 sequence: CASSSEWGVTYEQYF. The CDR3 DNA is TGTGCCAGCAGCTCCGAATGGGGGGTAACCTACGAGCAGTACTTC.